This TCR beta chain was captured in a study of blood T cell repertoires in COVID-19. Across the whole study: The United States, Italy and Spain were the sources of the acute and convalescent COVID-19 samples.

Authors' processing steps: Reference gene primer amplification in the assay estimated nucleated cell counts. Only in-frame clones appear in the TCRdb table, and some are missing; sequencing was by immunoSEQ multiplex PCR. The V and J calls and clone size are taken from that table; D and trimming were inferred from the DNA. In the table there are about 210,000 clones, over 70% of which are singletons. Deletions cut 2 bases from V and 6 bases from J, with 17 bases between. CDR1 and CDR2 (germline): KGHSH, LQKENI. This CDR3 comprises 15 residues. This sequence joins TRBV18 and TRBJ2-7, with D tentatively TRBD2 (5 bases). Source material: peripheral blood. The source is a woman between 50 and 59 years old with acute or convalescent COVID-19. The CDR3 protein is CASSPGGQRSGEQYF. As DNA, the CDR3 is TGTGCCAGCTCACCAGGAGGCCAGAGGTCTGGCGAGCAGTACTTC.